Below are 11 T cell receptor beta chains sequenced from a single sample in a study of T cells in Graves' hyperthyroidism and ophthalmopathy. From RNA transcripts, TCR beta CDR3 regions were amplified. The study used the HTBI primer set for a first-round RT-PCR of the TCR CDR3. TCRdb itself ran the multiplex PCR reads through MiXCR, one entry per CDR3 protein. The profile shows under 350,000 distinct CDR3 sequences, approximately 22% of them singletons. Sequencing input: blood. Every receptor here comes from a woman in her 50s with Graves' hyperthyroidism.

This clonotype came up many times. The chain carries TRBV20-1 and TRBJ2-7, with D possibly TRBD2 on 5 matching bases. Germline V gene lookup returns CDR1 DFQATT and CDR2 SNEGSKA (reference sequence). V was trimmed by 5 bases and J by 5 bases, leaving 13 bases between them. The CDR3 totals 12 residues. The CDR3 nucleotides read TGCAGTGCTGAGGACTGGAGCGACGAGCAGTACTTC. This codes for CSAEDWSDEQYF.

In its sample, this clonotype was seen many times. The chain is built from TRBV30 and TRBJ1-5; no definite D call. V lost 0 bases and J lost 7, with 10 bases in between. Per the germline V gene, CDR1 is GTSNPN and CDR2 is SVGIG (reference sequence). The CDR3 contains 13 residues. CDR3 sequence (DNA): TGTGCCTGGAGTGTGGAGGGAAGACAGCCCCAGCATTTT. Encoded protein: CAWSVEGRQPQHF.

The chain combines TRBV29-1 with TRBJ2-7, with TRBD1 matching over 10 bases. The germline CDR1 and CDR2 sequences are SQVTM and ANQGSEA. The CDR3 is 12 residues long. After removal of 5 bases from V and 3 bases from J, the junction contained 1 base not matched to a gene. CDR3 loop: CSVRTGGYEQYF. CDR3 nucleotides: TGCAGCGTTCGGACAGGGGGCTACGAGCAGTACTTC.

The chain uses TRBV9 and TRBJ2-1; 9 bases align to TRBD2. The germline V gene encodes CDR1 SGDLS and CDR2 YYNGEE. The CDR3 is 15 amino acids. V shed 0 bases, J shed 9 bases, and the junction held 7 bases outside the gene matches. The CDR3 region has the DNA TGTGCCAGCAGCGTAGGAGGGCTAGCGGGAAGTGAGCAGTTCTTC. It translates to CASSVGGLAGSEQFF.

This clonotype was observed many times. The chain links TRBV10-2 to TRBJ1-5; TRBD1 might be the D (6 bases). The CDR3 runs to 12 residues. From germline, CDR1 is WSHSY and CDR2 SAAADI. V lost 8 bases, J lost 10 bases, and 15 bases lay in between. CDR3 sequence (DNA): TGCGCCAGCGCAGGGGATAGTGGACCCCAGCATTTT. As protein: CASAGDSGPQHF.

J is TRBJ2-7 and V is TRBV7-9; TRBD1 is a possible D gene (5 bases). This CDR3 is built from 12 residues. Trimming pared 1 base from V and 8 bases from J, leaving 9 bases between. The V gene's germline CDR1 is SEHNR and CDR2 FQNEAQ (reference sequence). CDR3 amino acids: CASSLGQTKQYF. CDR3 DNA sequence: TGTGCCAGCAGCTTAGGACAGACCAAGCAGTACTTC. Based on the CDR3 plus reference TRBV7-9 and TRBJ2-7, the full variable domain is DTGVSQNPRHKITKRGQNVTFRCDPISEHNRLYWYRQTLGQGPEFLTYFQNEAQLEKSRLLSDRFSAERPKGSFSTLEIQRTEQGDSAMYLCASSLGQTKQYFGPGTRLTVT.

There are many counts of this clonotype. This chain uses TRBV4-2 with TRBJ1-1; TRBD1 might be the D (5 bases). The CDR3 runs to 14 residues. The V end lost 1 base, the J end lost 3 bases, and 9 bases lay between the germline ends. CDR1 is LGHNA, CDR2 YNFKEQ, per germline. Written as DNA, the CDR3 is TGTGCCAGCAGCCAAGCCAGGGAAGACACTGAAGCTTTCTTT. Encoded protein: CASSQAREDTEAFF.

This clonotype was observed a few times. The gene calls are TRBV28 and TRBJ2-7; 8 positions match TRBD2. V was pared by 5 bases and J by 0 bases, with 9 bases of the junction left unmatched. Germline V gene data show CDR1 as MDHEN and CDR2 as SYDVKM. The CDR3 loop spans 16 amino acids. Here the CDR3 DNA reads TGTGCCAGCAGTCCTACAGCGGGAGTTTTCTCCTACGAGCAGTACTTC. This sequence encodes CASSPTAGVFSYEQYF.

This clonotype was recorded many times. This sequence joins TRBV6-1 and TRBJ1-5; perhaps TRBD1 as D (5 bases). Looked up from germline, CDR1 is MNHNS and CDR2 is SASEGT. Trimming cost V 5 bases and J 9 bases, with 20 bases left between them. The CDR3 totals 15 residues. The CDR3 nucleotides read TGTGCCAGCAGTACCGGGACTTTCCCCTCGTGGCCCCAGCATTTT. Its protein product is CASSTGTFPSWPQHF.

V usage is TRBV18 and J usage is TRBJ1-2, with D possibly matching TRBD1 (5 bases). There are 15 residues in the CDR3. The germline V gene encodes CDR1 KGHSH and CDR2 LQKENI. V was pared by 4 bases and J by 5 bases, with 17 bases between. CDR3 sequence (DNA): TGTGCCAGCTCACTCAATAGGGGAAAAGGGTATGGCTACACCTTC. Residues: CASSLNRGKGYGYTF. Combining the CDR3 with reference TRBV18 and TRBJ1-2 gives the whole variable domain NAGVMQNPRHLVRRRGQEARLRCSPMKGHSHVYWYRQLPEEGLKFMVYLQKENIIDESGMPKERFSAEFPKEGPSILRIQQVVRGDSAAYFCASSLNRGKGYGYTFGSGTRLTVV.

This clonotype was recorded at least ten times. The chain has TRBV28 and TRBJ2-1, with 9 bases that match TRBD1. CDR1 MDHEN and CDR2 SYDVKM come from the germline V gene. The length of the CDR3 is 15 residues. The V and J ends lost 5 bases and 8 bases, in that order; junction bases with no gene match: 10. Here the CDR3 DNA reads TGTGCCAGCAGTCCCGCCGGGACAGGGATCCATGAGCAGTTCTTC. Translated, it gives CASSPAGTGIHEQFF.